This T cell receptor (beta chain) was recorded in a study of T cell repertoires and HLA-DP antigens. Study background: Two male donors and one female donor spanned ages 18-to-29 through 60-to-69. Average DNA input: around 200 ng for CD137+CD4+ sorts, approximately 1,200 ng pre-culture.

Pre-culture CD4+ samples were sequenced deeply, targeting some 220,000 T cell genomes. TCRdb's copy holds only in-frame clones and misses some; the assay was immunoSEQ multiplex PCR. Among 65,000 to 95,000 clones listed, about four fifths were seen once. This clone has a handful of counts. The antigen remains unidentified. The J segment lost 7 bases and the V segment lost 1 base, leaving 7 bases of the junction unmatched. In germline, CDR1 is SGHNT, CDR2 YYREEE (reference sequence). The CDR3 loop spans 15 amino acids. General observations from the study: Average cumulative frequency of previously undetected clones was over 30% against one allele and approximately 49% against the other.

This receptor was identified in a man aged 55 to 70 in good health and CMV-seronegative. Sequencing was done on a sample of CD4+ T cells from PBMCs. The chain employs TRBV5-4 and TRBJ2-1, with 8 positions matching TRBD2. DNA of the CDR3: TGTGCCAGCAGCTTGTTAATTAGCGGGAAGAATGAGCAGTTCTTC. It is translated as CASSLLISGKNEQFF.